Presented here are 31 T cell receptor beta chains from one specimen sequenced in a study of shared clonotypes between healthy human individuals (dated by TCRdb to between 2020 and 2021). Library preparation was by the immunoSEQ multiplex PCR assay. TCRdb carries this immuneACCESS record with in-frame sequences only. Its versions omit some clonotypes, under half of them owing to an unresolved V gene in the studies checked, with the rest unexplained. In this sample the table shows about 480,000 clones, about 79% of which occur a single time. The ten largest clonotypes hold around 13% of the sample. The sample comprised PBMCs. These receptors were taken from a middle-aged woman in good health. Some clones in this sample may be carry-over from other donors' samples.

This chain connects TRBV29-1 to TRBJ2-5; D may be TRBD2 (5 bases). The J call is in doubt because the DNA end fits TRBJ2-7 better. Per the germline V gene, CDR1 is SQVTM and CDR2 is ANQGSEA. This CDR3 contains 13 residues. The CDR3 sequence: CSVRVRESYEQYF. CDR3 DNA sequence: TGCAGCGTTCGGGTTAGGGAGTCCTACGAGCAGTACTTC.

This rearrangement joins TRBV4-2 to TRBJ2-2, with 7 bases fitting TRBD1. Germline-derived CDR1 and CDR2 are LGHNA and YNFKEQ. The trim removed 4 bases at V and 3 bases at J, leaving 5 bases unmatched. This CDR3 is built from 15 residues. The CDR3: CASSLGQADTGELFF. The CDR3 DNA is TGTGCCAGCAGCCTCGGACAGGCGGACACCGGGGAGCTGTTTTTT.

This clone turned up a few times. The chain joins TRBV6-1 to TRBJ2-5; possibly TRBD2 for D (5 bases). The CDR3 extends over 15 amino acids. The germline gives CDR1 MNHNS, CDR2 SASEGT. The V and J ends lost 5 bases and 1 base respectively, with 14 bases between them. The CDR3 bases are TGTGCCAGCAGTTTGACAATAGAGGGCCAAGAGACCCAGTACTTC. Translated, it gives CASSLTIEGQETQYF.

This clone has just one count. The gene calls are TRBV19 and TRBJ1-5; D perhaps matches TRBD1 (5 bases). From germline, CDR1 is LNHDA and CDR2 SQIVND (reference sequence). There are 14 residues in the CDR3. V was trimmed by 3 bases and J by 7 bases, leaving 13 bases between them. The CDR3 sequence: CASSMRGEGQPQHF. The CDR3, as DNA: TGTGCCAGTAGTATGAGAGGGGAGGGGCAGCCCCAGCATTTT. Drawing the rest from reference TRBV19 and TRBJ1-5, the complete variable domain is DGGITQSPKYLFRKEGQNVTLSCEQNLNHDAMYWYRQDPGQGLRLIYYSQIVNDFQKGDIAEGYSVSREKKESFPLTVTSAQKNPTAFYLCASSMRGEGQPQHFGDGTRLSIL.

The rearrangement joins TRBV21-1 to TRBJ2-7; TRBD2 was called by the table and not checked on the DNA. TRBV21-1 is an annotated pseudogene. The CDR3 length is 16 residues. CDR3 sequence: CASSKVSGKAYYEQYF. CDR3 sequence (DNA): TGTGCCAGCAGCAAAGTTTCGGGTAAAGCTTACTACGAGCAGTACTTC.

This chain joins TRBV5-4 and TRBJ2-2; D is unclear. The germline V gene encodes CDR1 SGHNT and CDR2 YYREEE (reference sequence). V lost 3 bases to trimming and J lost 4 bases, with 13 bases between them. The CDR3 has 15 amino acids. The CDR3 spells CASSSPPGSTGELFF. CDR3 sequence (DNA): TGTGCCAGCAGCTCCCCTCCGGGCAGCACCGGGGAGCTGTTTTTT.

The CDR3 DNA sequence: TGTGCCAGCAGCGCCCTTGGGCGGCTGGGGAATGAGCAGTTCTTC. This translates into CASSALGRLGNEQFF. J is TRBJ2-1 and V is TRBV9; D not certain. The CDR3 loop spans 15 amino acids. The V and J ends lost 3 bases and 7 bases respectively, with 17 bases between them. The germline CDR1 and CDR2 sequences are SGDLS and YYNGEE.

The chain recombines TRBV6-1 with TRBJ2-5; 7 nucleotides align to TRBD2. The CDR3 loop spans 15 amino acids. In germline, CDR1 is MNHNS, CDR2 SASEGT. After removal of 3 bases from V and 2 bases from J, the junction contained 6 bases not matched to a gene. CDR3 region: CASSDGGTTQETQYF. The CDR3 nucleotides are TGTGCCAGCAGTGATGGGGGGACTACGCAAGAGACCCAGTACTTC.

The CDR3 spells CASHERKADFKEETQYF. The CDR3 DNA reads as TGTGCCAGCCACGAGCGTAAAGCAGACTTTAAGGAGGAGACCCAGTACTTC. The V and J genes are TRBV18 and TRBJ2-5; D is uncertain. Germline assignment: CDR1 KGHSH and CDR2 LQKENI. This CDR3 contains 17 residues. The V end lost 8 bases, the J end lost 5 bases, and 27 bases lay between the germline ends.

The rearrangement uses TRBV7-6 and TRBJ2-7; either TRBD1 or TRBD2 may supply D (5 bases each). CDR1 and CDR2 (germline): SGHVS, FNYEAQ. This CDR3 is 13 amino acids long. V gave up 3 bases and J gave up 2 bases, with 8 bases separating them. The DNA for the CDR3 is TGTGCCAGCAGCTTGAGGGGAACCTACGAGCAGTACTTC. Its translation: CASSLRGTYEQYF.

The chain links TRBV11-2 to TRBJ2-7; 8 nucleotides align to TRBD1. The CDR3 totals 19 residues. CDR1 and CDR2 (germline): SGHAT, FQNNGV. V lost 4 bases and J lost 0; bases outside the gene matches: 17. CDR3 in DNA: TGTGCCAGCAGCTACGACCGGACAGGGCCCTCCACACCCTCCTACGAGCAGTACTTC. Translation gives CASSYDRTGPSTPSYEQYF.

CDR3 in DNA: TGTGCCAGCAGCCAATCGGCTACGGGGGCCAACGTCCTGACTTTC. This sequence encodes CASSQSATGANVLTF. The chain links TRBV4-2 to TRBJ2-6; no firm D call. This CDR3 spans 15 amino acids. Between the trimmed V and J ends, which lost 2 bases and 4 bases, there was a span of 9 bases. Germline loops: CDR1 LGHNA, CDR2 YNFKEQ.

The chain couples TRBV7-2 to TRBJ2-5; TRBD1 agrees at 11 bases. This CDR3 comprises 13 residues. Germline assignment: CDR1 SGHTA and CDR2 FQGNSA. The trim removed 0 bases at V and 11 bases at J, leaving 2 bases unmatched. DNA of the CDR3: TGTGCCAGCAGCTTAGCTGGGGACAGGGGGCAGTACTTC. Protein sequence: CASSLAGDRGQYF.

This chain uses TRBV7-8 with TRBJ1-5; TRBD1 might be the D (5 bases). V gave up 4 bases and J gave up 6 bases, with 7 bases separating them. CDR1 is SGHVS and CDR2 is FQNEAQ in the germline V gene. The CDR3 loop spans 12 amino acids. This CDR3 is CASSYGGQPQHF. For the CDR3, the DNA is TGTGCCAGCAGCTACGGGGGTCAGCCCCAGCATTTT.

V and J are TRBV29-1 and TRBJ2-2; TRBD2 might be the D (5 bases). The CDR3 is 15 amino acids. The germline V and J ends were trimmed by 4 bases and 1 base, with 13 bases remaining between them. Germline assignment: CDR1 SQVTM and CDR2 ANQGSEA. The CDR3 DNA sequence: TGCAGCGTTGGGTCTAGAGCGGAGAACACCGGGGAGCTGTTTTTT. Translated, it gives CSVGSRAENTGELFF.

J is TRBJ1-2 and V is TRBV28, with a tentative D call TRBD1 (5 bases). The V gene's germline CDR1 is MDHEN and CDR2 SYDVKM. This CDR3 spans 14 amino acids. V was pared by 5 bases and J by 5 bases, with 15 bases between. The DNA for the CDR3 is TGTGCCAGCAGTGCTGACAGTGCAGAGTATGGCTACACCTTC. The encoded protein is CASSADSAEYGYTF.

The chain's CDR3 is CASSEVVAANTGELFF. The CDR3 bases are TGTGCCAGCAGTGAAGTTGTAGCGGCGAACACCGGGGAGCTGTTTTTT. The chain couples TRBV6-1 to TRBJ2-2, with a tentative D call TRBD2 (6 bases). V was cut by 1 base and J by 0 bases, with 9 bases left in between. The CDR3 contains 16 residues. CDR1 is MNHNS and CDR2 is SASEGT in the germline V gene.

The chain links TRBV2 to TRBJ2-7, with D perhaps matching TRBD1 (6 bases). Deletions cut 5 bases from V and 2 bases from J, with 13 bases between. The CDR3 runs to 14 residues. Germline assignment: CDR1 SNHLY and CDR2 FYNNEI. For the CDR3, the DNA is TGTGCCAGCAGTCCCGGGACAAAGACCTACGAGCAGTACTTC. This sequence encodes CASSPGTKTYEQYF.

V gene TRBV6-6 combines with J gene TRBJ2-4; weak D call: TRBD1 (6 bases). Trimming removed 6 bases from V and 15 bases from J, with 15 bases in between. This CDR3 comprises 11 residues. Germline loops: CDR1 MNHNY, CDR2 SVGAGI (reference sequence). CDR3 nucleotides: TGTGCCAGCAGCAACGGACAGCCCTTGTACTTC. It is translated as CASSNGQPLYF.

The V and J genes are TRBV7-2 and TRBJ2-7; 16 positions agree with TRBD2. Germline loops: CDR1 SGHTA, CDR2 FQGNSA. The junction had 10 bases not matched to a gene; V was cut back by 5 bases and J by 6 bases. The length of the CDR3 is 17 residues. The CDR3 DNA sequence: TGTGCCAGCAGCCCTGTAGGGACTAGCGGGAGGGCGCTCGAGCAGTACTTC. Translation gives CASSPVGTSGRALEQYF.

V and J are TRBV5-5 and TRBJ1-3; D is uncertain. The CDR3 extends over 14 amino acids. Trimming left V 0 bases short and J 1 base short, with 5 bases between. CDR1 is SGHKS, CDR2 YYEKEE, per germline (reference sequence). The CDR3 spells CASSLDLSGNTIYF. The CDR3 nucleotides are TGTGCCAGCAGCTTGGATCTTTCTGGAAACACCATATATTTT.

V is TRBV5-1 and J is TRBJ2-1, with TRBD2 matching 7 bases. The CDR3 has 15 residues. J lost 4 bases, V lost 1 base, and 5 bases had no gene match. Germline loops: CDR1 SGHRS, CDR2 YFSETQ. CDR3 sequence reads: CASSLRLADYNEQFF. The DNA of the CDR3 is TGCGCCAGCAGCTTGCGCCTAGCGGATTACAATGAGCAGTTCTTC.

This chain connects TRBV10-3 to TRBJ2-3; 8 bases match TRBD2. This CDR3 is 17 amino acids long. Germline V CDR1 and CDR2: ENHRY, SYGVKD. The V segment lost 10 bases and the J segment 4 bases; nucleotides outside the gene matches: 19. The CDR3 reads CATKPAIAGPLADTQYF. The CDR3 DNA sequence: TGTGCCACCAAGCCGGCTATAGCGGGGCCCCTGGCAGATACGCAGTATTTT.

This clone showed up just a few times. The J gene is TRBJ2-7, the V gene TRBV28; 9 nucleotides agree with TRBD1. Losses at the gene ends were 0 bases for V and 4 bases for J; bases not matched to a gene: 10. This CDR3 is 17 amino acids long. Germline V gene sequence: CDR1 MDHEN, CDR2 SYDVKM. The CDR3, as DNA: TGTGCCAGCAGTTTATGGGGGCTCGGGACAGGGCTATACGAGCAGTACTTC. Amino acids: CASSLWGLGTGLYEQYF.

This clone has a handful of counts. The CDR3 coding sequence is TGCGCCAGCAGCTTACTACAGGGGTCCGGGGAGCTGTTTTTT. Translated: CASSLLQGSGELFF. The rearrangement links TRBV5-1 to TRBJ2-2; 7 bases map to TRBD1. With 2 bases clipped from V and 6 bases from J, the junction kept 4 bases outside the gene matches. CDR3 size: 14 residues. Germline V CDR1 and CDR2: SGHRS, YFSETQ.

The chain links TRBV6-6 to TRBJ1-3; possible D gene TRBD1, 6 bases. This CDR3 contains 15 residues. V was cut by 0 bases and J by 3 bases, with 9 bases left in between. The germline V gene encodes CDR1 MNHNY and CDR2 SVGAGI (reference sequence). DNA for the CDR3: TGTGCCAGCAGTTACTCAGCAGGGGTTGGAAACACCATATATTTT. Amino acids: CASSYSAGVGNTIYF.

The chain combines TRBV6-5 with TRBJ1-2, with 7 bases aligning to TRBD1. V trimming: 5 bases; J trimming: 1 base; junction bases outside the gene matches: 4. Germline V gene lookup returns CDR1 MNHEY and CDR2 SVGAGI. This CDR3 has 14 residues. Here the CDR3 reads CASSRDRSNYGYTF. Here the CDR3 DNA reads TGTGCCAGCAGTCGGGACAGAAGTAACTATGGCTACACCTTC.

V is TRBV10-2 and J is TRBJ1-2, with TRBD1 as a possible D gene (5 bases). Trimming cost V 0 bases and J 2 bases, with 7 bases left between them. From germline, CDR1 is WSHSY and CDR2 SAAADI. The CDR3 covers 14 residues. Written as DNA, the CDR3 is TGCGCCAGCAGTGAGTCAGGGGAAAACTATGGCTACACCTTC. This gives the protein CASSESGENYGYTF.

The chain joins TRBV27 to TRBJ2-3; D unclear. Trimming removed 2 bases from V and 2 bases from J, with 8 bases in between. The CDR3 length is 14 residues. Germline CDR1 reads MNHEY; CDR2 reads SMNVEV (reference sequence). The CDR3 protein is CASSLGTTTDTQYF. CDR3 DNA sequence: TGTGCCAGCAGTTTAGGAACTACCACAGATACGCAGTATTTT.

J is TRBJ1-5 and V is TRBV20-1; D is unclear. V dropped 3 bases and J dropped 7 bases, with 7 bases sitting between them. Per germline, CDR1 DFQATT and CDR2 SNEGSKA (reference sequence). The CDR3 is made up of 11 amino acids. As DNA, the CDR3 is TGCAGTGCTAGCCGGGAGCAGCCCCAGCATTTT. Protein: CSASREQPQHF.

The V gene is TRBV18, the J gene TRBJ2-5, with TRBD1 matching 7 bases. CDR3 length: 15 residues. CDR1 and CDR2 from the germline V gene are KGHSH and LQKENI. Trimming cost V 3 bases and J 2 bases; bases outside gene matches: 6. The DNA of the CDR3 is TGTGCCAGCTCACCGCAACCGGGACAGCAAGAGACCCAGTACTTC. Protein sequence: CASSPQPGQQETQYF.